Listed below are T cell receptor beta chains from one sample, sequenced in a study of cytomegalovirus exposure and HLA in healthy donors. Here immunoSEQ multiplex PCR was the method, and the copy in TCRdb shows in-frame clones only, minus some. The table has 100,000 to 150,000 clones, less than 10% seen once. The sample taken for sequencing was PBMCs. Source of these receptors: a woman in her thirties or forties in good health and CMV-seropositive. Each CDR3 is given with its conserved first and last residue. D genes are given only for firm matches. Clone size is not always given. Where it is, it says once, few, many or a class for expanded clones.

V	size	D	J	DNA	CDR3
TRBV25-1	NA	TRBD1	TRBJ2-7	TGTGCCAGCAGTGATCGACAGGGGGCACCTTTGGGGGAGCAGTACTTC	CASSDRQGAPLGEQYF
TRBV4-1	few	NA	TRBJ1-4	TGCGCCAGCAGCCAGCCTCCTCCGGAGGAAAAACTGTTTTTT	CASSQPPPEEKLFF
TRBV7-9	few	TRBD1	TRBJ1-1	TGTGCCAGCAGCCCGCATAGGGGGACAGGTGGAGTTGGGACTGAAGCTTTCTTT	CASSPHRGTGGVGTEAFF
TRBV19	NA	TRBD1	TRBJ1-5	TGTGCCAGTAGGGATCTGGGACAGGGATATAGCAATCAGCCCCAGCATTTT	CASRDLGQGYSNQPQHF
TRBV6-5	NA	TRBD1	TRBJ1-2	TGTGCCAGCAGTTACGGACAGGTCTCTAGCGGCTACACCTTC	CASSYGQVSSGYTF
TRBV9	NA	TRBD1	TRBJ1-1	TGTGCCAGCAGCGGGACAGGATTCGCTGAAGCTTTCTTT	CASSGTGFAEAFF
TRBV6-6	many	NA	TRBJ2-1	TGTGCCAGCAGTTACTCTAGCGATGAGCAGTTCTTC	CASSYSSDEQFF
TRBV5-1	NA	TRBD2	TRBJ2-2	TGCGCCAGCAGCTCGTTTAGCGGGGCCACCGGGGAGCTGTTTTTT	CASSSFSGATGELFF
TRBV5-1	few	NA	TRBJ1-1	TGCGCCAGCAGCAGGGGGGGTCGAGTCGGTACTGAAGCTTTCTTT	CASSRGGRVGTEAFF
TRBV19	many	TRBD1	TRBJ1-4	TGTGCCAGTAGTATGGGGCAGGGGGATGAAAAACTGTTTTTT	CASSMGQGDEKLFF
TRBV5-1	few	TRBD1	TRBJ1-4	TGCGCCAGCAGCTTGGGCGGACAGGGGTCGGGAAAACTGTTTTTT	CASSLGGQGSGKLFF
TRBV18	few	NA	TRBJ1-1	TGTGCCAGCTCACCAACAGAGACCCAGGGGACTGAAGCTTTCTTT	CASSPTETQGTEAFF
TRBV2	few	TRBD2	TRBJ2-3	TGTGCCAGCGGTAGTAGCGGGTCCACAGATACGCAGTATTTT	CASGSSGSTDTQYF
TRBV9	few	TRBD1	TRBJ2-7	TGTGCCAGCAGCGTTAATCCGACAGGGGGCTACGAGCAGTACTTC	CASSVNPTGGYEQYF
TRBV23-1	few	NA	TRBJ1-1	TGCGCCAGCAGTCAACCACCCCCCCGGGGCACTGAAGCTTTCTTT	CASSQPPPRGTEAFF
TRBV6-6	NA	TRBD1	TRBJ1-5	TGTGCCAGCAGAACAGGGGTTACTCAGCCCCAGCATTTT	CASRTGVTQPQHF
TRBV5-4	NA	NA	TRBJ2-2	TGTGCCAGCAGCTTGGGGGGTGGGACAAATATACACACCGGGGAGCTGTTTTTT	CASSLGGGTNIHTGELFF
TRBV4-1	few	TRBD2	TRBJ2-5	TGCGCCAGCAGCCAGACTAGCGGGGGGGCGGAGACCCAGTACTTC	CASSQTSGGAETQYF
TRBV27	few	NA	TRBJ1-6	TGTGCCAGCAGTTTACTGGGGGGGGATTATAATTCACCCCTCCACTTT	CASSLLGGDYNSPLHF
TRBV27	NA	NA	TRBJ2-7	TGTGCCAGCCATCCGGGGGTTAGCTCCTACGAGCAGTACTTC	CASHPGVSSYEQYF
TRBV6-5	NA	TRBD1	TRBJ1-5	TGTGCCAGCAGGAGAGCCGGGACAGACAATCAGCCCCAGCATTTT	CASRRAGTDNQPQHF
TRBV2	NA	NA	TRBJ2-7	TGTGCCAGCTGCCGAGGGGGGGGCTCCTACGAGCAGTACTTC	CASCRGGGSYEQYF
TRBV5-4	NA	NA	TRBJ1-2	TGTGCCAGCAGCTTGGAGCCGGGGGGAGGAGGCTACACCTTC	CASSLEPGGGGYTF
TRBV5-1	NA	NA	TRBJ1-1	TGCGCCAGCAGCTTGGGTATACGGGGTAAGGGCACTGAAGCTTTCTTT	CASSLGIRGKGTEAFF
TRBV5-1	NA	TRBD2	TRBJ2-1	TGCGCCAGCAGCAGGACTAGACCTCTCAATGAGCAGTTCTTC	CASSRTRPLNEQFF
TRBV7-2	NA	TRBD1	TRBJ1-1	TGTGCCAGCAGCTTTGGGGGACAGGGGGCTGAAGCTTTCTTT	CASSFGGQGAEAFF
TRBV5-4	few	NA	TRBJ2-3	TGTGCCAGCAGCTACCGACTTCAGAGCGGCGCAGATACGCAGTATTTT	CASSYRLQSGADTQYF
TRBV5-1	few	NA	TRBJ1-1	TGCGCCAGCAGCTTGGAACAGGCGAACACTGAAGCTTTCTTT	CASSLEQANTEAFF
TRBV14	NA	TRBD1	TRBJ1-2	TGTGCCAGCAGCCAAGATAGGACAGGAAATAACTATGGCTGCACCTTC	CASSQDRTGNNYGCTF
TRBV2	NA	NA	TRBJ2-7	TGTGCCAGCAGTGAACGACAGCGTTCTCGGGAGCAGTACTTC	CASSERQRSREQYF
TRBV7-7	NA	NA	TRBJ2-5	TGTGCCAGCAGTCCAGCGGTGGGTTGGGAGACCCAGTACTTC	CASSPAVGWETQYF
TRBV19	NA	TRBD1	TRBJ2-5	TGTGCCAGTAGTCCGTGGACAGGGGGGCAAGAGACCCAGTACTTC	CASSPWTGGQETQYF